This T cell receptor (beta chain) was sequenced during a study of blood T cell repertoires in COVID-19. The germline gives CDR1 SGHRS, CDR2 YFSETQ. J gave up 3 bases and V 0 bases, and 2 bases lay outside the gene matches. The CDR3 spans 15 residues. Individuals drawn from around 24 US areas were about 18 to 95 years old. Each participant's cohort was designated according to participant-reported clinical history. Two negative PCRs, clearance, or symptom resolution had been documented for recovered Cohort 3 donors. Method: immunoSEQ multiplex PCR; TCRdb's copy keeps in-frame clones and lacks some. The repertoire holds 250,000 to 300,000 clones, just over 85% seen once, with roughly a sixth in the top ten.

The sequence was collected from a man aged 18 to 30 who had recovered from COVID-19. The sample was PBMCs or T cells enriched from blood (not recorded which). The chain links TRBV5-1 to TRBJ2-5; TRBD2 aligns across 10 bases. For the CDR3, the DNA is TGCGCCAGCAGCTTGGCTAGCGGGGGAGAAGAGACCCAGTACTTC. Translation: CASSLASGGEETQYF.